This TCR beta chain was obtained from a study of OX40 agonist ivuxolimab in advanced cancers. Study-level information: Ivuxolimab, which patients received intravenously every 2 weeks, was dosed at 0.01 to 10 mg/kg.

Study-wide results and caveats: Circulating CD4+ and CD8+ T cells showed clonal expansion by week 6 at 0.1 to 3.0 mg/kg. The investigators did not determine what antigen specificity the expanded peripheral T cells had.

Samples of blood were obtained at baseline, on cycle 4 day 1, and on cycle 7 day 1. A remark on this clone: Its antigen is unidentified.

The table came from immunoSEQ multiplex PCR; TCRdb's copy has only in-frame clones and leaves some out. Here the sample spans about 66,000 clones, 75% to 90% being singletons. Trimming stripped 6 bases from V and 6 bases from J, with 9 bases between. Germline CDR1 and CDR2: SNHLY and FYNNEI. This CDR3 has 12 residues. This sequence joins TRBV2 and TRBJ2-1, with D perhaps TRBD1 (5 bases). The source material was CD4+ or CD8+ T cells sorted from blood, sampled in a trial of the OX40 agonist ivuxolimab. This clonotype was obtained from an adult with an advanced solid tumor such as melanoma, head and neck, liver or kidney cancer. CDR3: CASRTGANEQFF. The CDR3 nucleotides are TGTGCCAGCAGAACAGGAGCCAATGAGCAGTTCTTC.